This T cell receptor (beta chain) was sequenced during a study of T-cell memory formation after mild COVID-19. Study summary: There were largely donor-specific TCR clusters. Study conclusions and caveats: There were some responding clones in pre-infection memory, which suggested that cross-reactive memory had joined. Among clones peaking at day 37 in the second wave, SARS-CoV-2 specificity remained unconfirmed. Largely, contracting CD4+ clones fell within CM and EM, and contracting CD8+ clones within EMRA.

TCRdb reanalysed the 5' RACE reads using MiXCR and keeps one entry per CDR3 protein. The data contain roughly 450,000 distinct CDR3 sequences, approximately 18% of them singletons. The V segment lost 0 bases and the J segment 6 bases; nucleotides outside the gene matches: 8. The CDR3 length is 16 residues. Germline CDR1 reads MRHNA; CDR2 reads SNTAGT. Points on this clonotype: Antigen: not known.

This receptor was identified in an adult woman who had mild COVID-19 (a few samples of this study predate the infection). Cell type and time point are not known. Input material: PBMCs or a T cell subset sorted from them (not recorded which). The chain couples TRBV6-4 to TRBJ2-1; 7 positions match TRBD2. CDR3: CASSDSGRGDSNEQFF. Written as DNA, the CDR3 is TGTGCCAGCAGTGACTCAGGTCGGGGGGACTCCAATGAGCAGTTCTTC.